These 9 T cell receptor beta chains were sequenced from one sample in a study of blood T cell repertoires in COVID-19 (dated by TCRdb to the early 2020s). Receptors were amplified or captured by the immunoSEQ multiplex PCR assay. Imported from immuneACCESS, the table was reduced by TCRdb to in-frame sequences with V and J called. These copies leave out some clones; in studies compared against another copy, an unresolved V gene accounts for under half, and the cause of the remainder is not known. The sample table records fewer than 350,000 clones; around 89% of these occur just once. The ten largest clonotypes hold roughly 4.3% of the sample. Sequenced sample: PBMCs or T cells enriched from blood (not recorded which). The receptors shown here come from a woman in her twenties or thirties with acute COVID-19.

This clone was counted a single time. The chain's CDR3 is CASSPVTGVPGELFF. CDR3 DNA: TGCGCCAGCAGCCCCGTAACAGGGGTCCCCGGGGAGCTGTTTTTT. The V gene is TRBV5-1, the J gene TRBJ2-2, with 7 bases aligning to TRBD1. V was clipped by 4 bases and J by 6 bases; unmatched bases: 9. Germline loops: CDR1 SGHRS, CDR2 YFSETQ. This CDR3 is 15 amino acids long.

This chain links TRBV21-1 with TRBJ2-1; the listed D gene, TRBD1, was not tested against the DNA. TRBV21-1 is flagged as a pseudogene. The CDR3 consists of 15 residues. CDR3 in amino acids: CASSTRTVSYNEQFF. The CDR3 DNA sequence: TGTGCCAGCAGCACAAGGACAGTCTCCTACAATGAGCAGTTCTTC.

This chain joins TRBV10-1 and TRBJ2-3, with 7 bases that match TRBD2. With 2 bases clipped from V and 0 bases from J, the junction kept 2 bases outside the gene matches. The CDR3 spans 15 residues. Germline V gene sequence: CDR1 WNHNN, CDR2 SYGVQD (reference sequence). In nucleotides, the CDR3 is TGCGCCAGCAGTGAGCGGGAGGTTAGCACAGATACGCAGTATTTT. Residues: CASSEREVSTDTQYF.

The rearrangement uses TRBV19 and TRBJ2-7; 8 bases map to TRBD1. This CDR3 is 15 amino acids long. The junction had 6 bases not matched to a gene; V was cut back by 3 bases and J by 2 bases. CDR1 LNHDA and CDR2 SQIVND come from the germline V gene (reference sequence). The CDR3 bases are TGTGCCAGTAGTATCTTAGGACAGGGAGCCTACGAGCAGTACTTC. Translation gives CASSILGQGAYEQYF. The full variable domain, its missing parts supplied by reference TRBV19 and TRBJ2-7, is DGGITQSPKYLFRKEGQNVTLSCEQNLNHDAMYWYRQDPGQGLRLIYYSQIVNDFQKGDIAEGYSVSREKKESFPLTVTSAQKNPTAFYLCASSILGQGAYEQYFGPGTRLTVT.

The genes are TRBV4-1 and TRBJ1-6, with D possibly TRBD1 on 6 matching bases. Germline CDR1 MGHRA, CDR2 YSYEKL. This CDR3 contains 18 residues. Between the trimmed V and J ends, which lost 1 base and 7 bases, there was a span of 20 bases. CDR3 nucleotide sequence: TGCGCCAGCAGCCAAGGGCGTCCCGGGACATATTCGAATTCACCCCTCCACTTT. Its protein product is CASSQGRPGTYSNSPLHF.

V is TRBV27 and J is TRBJ2-1, with D possibly TRBD2 on 7 matching bases. The germline V gene encodes CDR1 MNHEY and CDR2 SMNVEV (reference sequence). The germline V and J ends were trimmed by 9 bases and 7 bases, with 19 bases remaining between them. The CDR3 is made up of 14 amino acids. Here the CDR3 DNA reads TGTGCCAGTACCTGGGGGGGCCCGAGGAATGAGCAGTTCTTC. Protein sequence: CASTWGGPRNEQFF.

The chain has TRBV7-9 and TRBJ2-5; D is unresolved. CDR3 length: 17 residues. The germline V gene has CDR1 SEHNR and CDR2 FQNEAQ (reference sequence). V was trimmed by 3 bases and J by 2 bases, leaving 19 bases between them. CDR3 residues: CASSLAEGAINQETQYF. In DNA, the CDR3 is TGTGCCAGCAGCTTGGCGGAAGGAGCGATCAATCAAGAGACCCAGTACTTC. The variable domain in full, completed from reference TRBV7-9 and TRBJ2-5, reads DTGVSQNPRHKITKRGQNVTFRCDPISEHNRLYWYRQTLGQGPEFLTYFQNEAQLEKSRLLSDRFSAERPKGSFSTLEIQRTEQGDSAMYLCASSLAEGAINQETQYFGPGTRLLVL.

The V and J genes are TRBV19 and TRBJ1-5; D unresolved. With 1 base removed from V and 11 bases from J, the gap between germline ends came to 15 bases. CDR1 and CDR2 from the germline V gene are LNHDA and SQIVND (reference sequence). CDR3 size: 14 residues. As DNA, the CDR3 is TGTGCCAGTAGTATAGCTGGCGGTGAATTATCCCAGCATTTT. The encoded protein is CASSIAGGELSQHF.

The chain couples TRBV10-3 to TRBJ1-2, with 10 positions matching TRBD1. V trimming: 6 bases; J trimming: 1 base; junction bases outside the gene matches: 5. Germline lookup yields CDR1 ENHRY and CDR2 SYGVKD. There are 15 residues in the CDR3. CDR3 nucleotides: TGTGCCATCAGCGAGGACAGGGGGAATAACTATGGCTACACCTTC. This sequence encodes CAISEDRGNNYGYTF.